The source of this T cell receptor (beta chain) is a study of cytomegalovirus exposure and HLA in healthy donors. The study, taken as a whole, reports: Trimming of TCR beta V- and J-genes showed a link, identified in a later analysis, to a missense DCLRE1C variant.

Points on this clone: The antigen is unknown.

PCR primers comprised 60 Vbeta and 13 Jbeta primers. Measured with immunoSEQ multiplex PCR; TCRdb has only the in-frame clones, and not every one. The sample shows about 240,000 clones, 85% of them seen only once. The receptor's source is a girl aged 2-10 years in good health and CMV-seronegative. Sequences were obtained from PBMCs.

The CDR3 nucleotides read TGCGCCAGCAGTGATCGAGGACAGGGGGCGCCTTATGGCTACACCTTC. This translates into CASSDRGQGAPYGYTF. The chain joins TRBV10-2 to TRBJ1-2; TRBD1 agrees at 11 bases. This CDR3 is built from 16 residues. From germline, CDR1 is WSHSY and CDR2 SAAADI. The junction had 8 bases not matched to a gene; V was cut back by 3 bases and J by 5 bases.